These T cell receptor beta chains were read from a single sample in a study of cytomegalovirus exposure and HLA in healthy donors. The method was immunoSEQ multiplex PCR; TCRdb's version includes in-frame clones alone and lacks a portion of them. The table records 110,000 or so clones, approximately 8% of them present only once. Sequencing input: PBMCs. The receptors shown here come from a woman between 40 and 55 years old in good health and CMV-seropositive. Each CDR3 is given with its conserved first and last residue. Fields, in order: J gene, D gene, V gene, CDR3 length, clone size, CDR3 protein, CDR3 DNA. D genes are given only for firm matches. Where a row states a size, it is once, few, many or the class of an expanded clone; other rows omit it.

>TRBJ1-6|TRBD1|TRBV18|16|few
CASSLGPGQNNSPLHF
TGTGCCAGCTCGCTAGGGCCGGGACAGAATAATTCACCCCTCCACTTT
>TRBJ1-5|TRBD1|TRBV5-5|15|.
CASSWGQGFNQPQHF
TGTGCCAGCAGCTGGGGACAGGGGTTCAATCAGCCCCAGCATTTT
>TRBJ1-1|.|TRBV28|14|.
CASSFTRVNTEAFF
TGTGCCAGCAGTTTTACCCGGGTGAACACTGAAGCTTTCTTT
>TRBJ1-1|TRBD1|TRBV19|15|few
CASSIRDRSNTEAFF
TGTGCCAGTAGTATCCGGGACAGGTCGAACACTGAAGCTTTCTTT
>TRBJ2-7|TRBD1|TRBV5-1|14|.
CASSSRTGFHEQYF
TGCGCCAGCTCGAGTCGGACAGGGTTCCACGAGCAGTACTTC
>TRBJ2-3|TRBD2|TRBV7-9|14|few
CASSVGTSIDTQYF
TGTGCCAGCAGCGTGGGGACTAGTATTGATACGCAGTATTTT
>TRBJ2-7|TRBD1|TRBV27|13|.
CASRSDRGYEQYF
TGTGCCAGCCGATCCGACAGGGGCTACGAGCAGTACTTC
>TRBJ1-5|TRBD1|TRBV5-1|15|few
CASSPTGTDNQPQHF
TGCGCCAGCAGCCCAACCGGGACAGATAATCAGCCCCAGCATTTT
>TRBJ2-2|TRBD1|TRBV14|16|few
CASSRGQVANTGELFF
TGTGCCAGCAGCCGGGGACAGGTCGCGAACACCGGGGAGCTGTTTTTT
>TRBJ2-3|TRBD2|TRBV19|18|few
CASSLTRPSGGTTDTQYF
TGTGCCAGTAGCCTGACGCGGCCTAGCGGGGGGACCACAGATACGCAGTATTTT
>TRBJ1-1|.|TRBV7-2|14|.
CASSLTYMGVEAFF
TGTGCCAGCAGCCTCACCTATATGGGCGTTGAAGCTTTCTTT
>TRBJ2-2|TRBD1|TRBV5-5|16|few
CASSSTPGQGTGELFF
TGTGCCAGCAGCTCTACTCCGGGACAGGGAACCGGGGAGCTGTTTTTT
>TRBJ2-5|TRBD1|TRBV18|14|.
CASFAAGTEETQYF
TGTGCCAGCTTCGCCGCCGGGACAGAAGAGACCCAGTACTTC
>TRBJ1-5|.|TRBV28|13|few
CASSFARDQPQHF
TGTGCCAGCAGTTTCGCCAGGGATCAGCCCCAGCATTTT
>TRBJ2-2|.|TRBV7-9|14|few
CASPDRINTGELFF
TGTGCCAGTCCCGACAGGATAAACACCGGGGAGCTGTTTTTT
>TRBJ2-2|TRBD1|TRBV6-5|14|.
CASRQGMNTGELFF
TGTGCCAGCAGACAGGGGATGAACACCGGGGAGCTGTTTTTT